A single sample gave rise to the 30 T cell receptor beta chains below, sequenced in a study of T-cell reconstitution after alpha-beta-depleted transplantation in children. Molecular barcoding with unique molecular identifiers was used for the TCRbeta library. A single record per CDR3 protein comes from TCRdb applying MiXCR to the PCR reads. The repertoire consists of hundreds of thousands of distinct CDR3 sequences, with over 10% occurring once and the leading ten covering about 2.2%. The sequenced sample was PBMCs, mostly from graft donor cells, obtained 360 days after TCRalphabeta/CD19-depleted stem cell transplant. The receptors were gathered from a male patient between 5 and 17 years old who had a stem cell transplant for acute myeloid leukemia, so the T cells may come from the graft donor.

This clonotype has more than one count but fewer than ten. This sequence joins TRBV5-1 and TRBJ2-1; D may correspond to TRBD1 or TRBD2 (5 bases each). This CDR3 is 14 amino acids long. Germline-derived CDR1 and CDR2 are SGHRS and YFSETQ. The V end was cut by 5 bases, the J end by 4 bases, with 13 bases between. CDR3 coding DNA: TGCGCCAGCAGGCCGGGACCGACTTACAATGAGCAGTTCTTC. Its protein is CASRPGPTYNEQFF.

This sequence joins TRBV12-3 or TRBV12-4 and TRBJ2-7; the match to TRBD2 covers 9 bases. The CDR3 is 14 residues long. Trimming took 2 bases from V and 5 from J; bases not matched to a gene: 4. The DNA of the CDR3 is TGTGCCAGCAGTTTAAGCGGGACTAGCCACGAGCAGTACTTC. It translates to CASSLSGTSHEQYF.

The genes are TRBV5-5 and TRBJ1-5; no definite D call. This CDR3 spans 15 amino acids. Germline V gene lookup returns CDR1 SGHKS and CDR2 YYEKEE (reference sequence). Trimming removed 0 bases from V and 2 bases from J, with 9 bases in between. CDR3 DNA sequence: TGTGCCAGCAGCTTGGTTGCCGGGGGCAATCAGCCCCAGCATTTT. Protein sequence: CASSLVAGGNQPQHF.

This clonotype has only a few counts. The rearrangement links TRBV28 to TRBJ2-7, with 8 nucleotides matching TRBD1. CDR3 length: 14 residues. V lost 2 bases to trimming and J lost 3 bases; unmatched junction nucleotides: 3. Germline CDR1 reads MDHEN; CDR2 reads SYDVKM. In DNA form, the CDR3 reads TGTGCCAGCAGTTTAGAGGACAGGGACTACGAGCAGTACTTC. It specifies CASSLEDRDYEQYF.

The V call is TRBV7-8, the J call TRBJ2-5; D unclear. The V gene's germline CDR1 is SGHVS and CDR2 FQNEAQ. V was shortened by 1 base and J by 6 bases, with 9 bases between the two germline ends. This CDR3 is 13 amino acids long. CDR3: CASSLVREQTQYF. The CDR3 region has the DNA TGTGCCAGCAGCTTAGTTCGCGAACAGACCCAGTACTTC.

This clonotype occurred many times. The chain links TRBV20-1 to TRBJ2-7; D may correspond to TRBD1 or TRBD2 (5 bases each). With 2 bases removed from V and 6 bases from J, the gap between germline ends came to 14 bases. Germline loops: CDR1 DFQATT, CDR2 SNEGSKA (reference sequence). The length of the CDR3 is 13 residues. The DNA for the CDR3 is TGCAGTGCTAGATGGGGGAAGTCCGGCGAGCAGTACTTC. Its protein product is CSARWGKSGEQYF.

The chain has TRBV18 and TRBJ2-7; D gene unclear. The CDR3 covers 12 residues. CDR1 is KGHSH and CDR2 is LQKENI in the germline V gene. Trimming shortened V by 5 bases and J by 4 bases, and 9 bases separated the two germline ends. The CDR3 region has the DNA TGTGCCAGCTCAATCCTGGAGTACGAGCAGTACTTC. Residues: CASSILEYEQYF.

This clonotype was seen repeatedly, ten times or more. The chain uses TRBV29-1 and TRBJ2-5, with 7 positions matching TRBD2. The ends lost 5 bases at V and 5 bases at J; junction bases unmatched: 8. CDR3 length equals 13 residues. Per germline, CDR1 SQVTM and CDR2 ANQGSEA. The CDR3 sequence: CSVLAAGVETQYF. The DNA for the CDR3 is TGCAGCGTTCTAGCGGCGGGAGTGGAGACCCAGTACTTC.

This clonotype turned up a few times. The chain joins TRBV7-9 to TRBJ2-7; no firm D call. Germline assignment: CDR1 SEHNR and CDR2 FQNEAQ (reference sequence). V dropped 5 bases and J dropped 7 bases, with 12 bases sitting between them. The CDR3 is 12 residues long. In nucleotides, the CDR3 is TGTGCCAGCAGCCAAACGTCGACAGAGCAGTACTTC. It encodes CASSQTSTEQYF.

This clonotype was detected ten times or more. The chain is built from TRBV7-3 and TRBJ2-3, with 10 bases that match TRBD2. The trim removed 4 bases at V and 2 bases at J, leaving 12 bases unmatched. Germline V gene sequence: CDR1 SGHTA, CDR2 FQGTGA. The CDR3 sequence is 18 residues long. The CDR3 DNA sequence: TGTGCCAGCAGCTCCCTAGCGGGAGCAACCTCTTCCACAGATACGCAGTATTTT. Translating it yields CASSSLAGATSSTDTQYF.

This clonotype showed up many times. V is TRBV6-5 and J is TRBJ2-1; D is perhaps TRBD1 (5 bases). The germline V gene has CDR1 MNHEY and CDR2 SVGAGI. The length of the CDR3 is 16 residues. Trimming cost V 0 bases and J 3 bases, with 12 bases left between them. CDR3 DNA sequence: TGTGCCAGCAGTTACTCTGCGCATACAGGCTACAATGAGCAGTTCTTC. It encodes CASSYSAHTGYNEQFF.

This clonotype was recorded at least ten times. The CDR3 bases are TGTGCCACCAACAGGGTTACCATTTCGGCCGGGGAGCTGTTTTTT. Protein: CATNRVTISAGELFF. The V and J genes are TRBV2 and TRBJ2-2; TRBD1 is a possible D gene (6 bases). CDR3 size: 15 residues. Trimming took off 10 bases at V and 6 bases at J, with 21 bases between the two ends. The germline V gene has CDR1 SNHLY and CDR2 FYNNEI.

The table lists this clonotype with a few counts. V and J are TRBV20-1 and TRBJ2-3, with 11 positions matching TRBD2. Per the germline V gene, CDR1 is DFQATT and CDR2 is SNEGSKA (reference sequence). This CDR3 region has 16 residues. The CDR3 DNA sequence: TGCAGCGTCGGGGCCCTAGCGGGAGGTGGCACAGATACGCAGTATTTT. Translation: CSVGALAGGGTDTQYF.

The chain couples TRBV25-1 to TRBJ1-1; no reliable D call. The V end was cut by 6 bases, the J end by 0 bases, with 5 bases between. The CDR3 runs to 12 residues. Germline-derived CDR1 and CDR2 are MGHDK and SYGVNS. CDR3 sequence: CASRHMNTEAFF. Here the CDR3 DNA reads TGTGCCAGCAGACACATGAACACTGAAGCTTTCTTT.

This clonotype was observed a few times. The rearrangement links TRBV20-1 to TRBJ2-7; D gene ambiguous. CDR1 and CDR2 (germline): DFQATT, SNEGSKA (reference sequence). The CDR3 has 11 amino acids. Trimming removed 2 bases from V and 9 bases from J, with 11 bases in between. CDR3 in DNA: TGCAGTGCTAGAACCCCAAGAGGGCAGTACTTC. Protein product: CSARTPRGQYF.

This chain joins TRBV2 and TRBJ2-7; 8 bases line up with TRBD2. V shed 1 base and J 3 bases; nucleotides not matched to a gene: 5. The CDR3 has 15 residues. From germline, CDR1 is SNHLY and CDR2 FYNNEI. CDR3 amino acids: CASSEGVAGLYEQYF. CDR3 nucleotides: TGTGCCAGCAGTGAAGGGGTAGCGGGGCTCTACGAGCAGTACTTC.

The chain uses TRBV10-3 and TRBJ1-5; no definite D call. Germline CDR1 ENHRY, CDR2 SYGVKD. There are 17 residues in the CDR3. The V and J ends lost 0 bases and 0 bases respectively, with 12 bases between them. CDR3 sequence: CAISESRAEYSNQPQHF. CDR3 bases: TGTGCCATCAGTGAGTCGAGGGCAGAATATAGCAATCAGCCCCAGCATTTT.

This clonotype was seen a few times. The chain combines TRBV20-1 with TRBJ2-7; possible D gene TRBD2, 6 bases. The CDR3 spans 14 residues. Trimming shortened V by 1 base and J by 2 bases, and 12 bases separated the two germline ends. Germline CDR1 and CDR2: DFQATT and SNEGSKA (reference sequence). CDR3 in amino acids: CSARVDRGTYEQYF. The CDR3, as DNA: TGCAGTGCTAGAGTGGATCGGGGGACCTACGAGCAGTACTTC.

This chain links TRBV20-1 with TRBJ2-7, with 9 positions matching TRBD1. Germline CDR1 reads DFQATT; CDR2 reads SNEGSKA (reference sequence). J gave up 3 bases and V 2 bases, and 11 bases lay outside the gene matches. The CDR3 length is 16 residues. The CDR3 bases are TGCAGTGCTAGAACCGGGACAGGGCCGGACTTCTACGAGCAGTACTTC. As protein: CSARTGTGPDFYEQYF.

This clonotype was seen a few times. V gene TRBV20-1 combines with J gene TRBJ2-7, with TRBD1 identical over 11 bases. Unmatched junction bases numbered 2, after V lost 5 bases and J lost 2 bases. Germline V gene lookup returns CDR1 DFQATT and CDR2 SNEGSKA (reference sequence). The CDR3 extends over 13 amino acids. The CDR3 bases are TGCAGTGCTCAGGACAGGGGGCCCTACGAGCAGTACTTC. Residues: CSAQDRGPYEQYF.

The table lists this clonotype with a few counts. The CDR3 coding sequence is TGCAGCGTTGAAGGGGACAGGGTCAAAACAGATACGCAGTATTTT. Its protein product is CSVEGDRVKTDTQYF. This chain connects TRBV29-1 to TRBJ2-3; 9 bases are shared with TRBD1. Trimming took 1 base from V and 3 from J; bases not matched to a gene: 5. The germline V gene has CDR1 SQVTM and CDR2 ANQGSEA. This CDR3 spans 15 amino acids.

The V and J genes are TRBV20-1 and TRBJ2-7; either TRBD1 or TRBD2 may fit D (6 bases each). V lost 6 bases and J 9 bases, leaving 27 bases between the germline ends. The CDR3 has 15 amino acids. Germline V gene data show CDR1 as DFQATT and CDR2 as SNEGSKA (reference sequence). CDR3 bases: TGCAGTGCCCACCTTCCCGGGCTAGTAGAGGGGGGGCAGTACTTC. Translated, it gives CSAHLPGLVEGGQYF.

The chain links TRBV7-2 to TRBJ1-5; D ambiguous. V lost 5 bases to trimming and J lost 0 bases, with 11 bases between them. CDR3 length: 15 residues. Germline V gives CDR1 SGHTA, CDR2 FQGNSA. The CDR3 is CASSKRTYSNQPQHF. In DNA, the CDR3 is TGTGCCAGCAGCAAAAGGACCTATAGCAATCAGCCCCAGCATTTT.

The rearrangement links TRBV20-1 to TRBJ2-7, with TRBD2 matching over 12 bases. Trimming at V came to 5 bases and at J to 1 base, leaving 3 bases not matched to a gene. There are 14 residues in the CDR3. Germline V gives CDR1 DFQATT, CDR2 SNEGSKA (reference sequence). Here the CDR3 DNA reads TGCAGTGCTCCCCTAGCGGGAGGGTCCTACGAGCAGTACTTC. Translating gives CSAPLAGGSYEQYF.

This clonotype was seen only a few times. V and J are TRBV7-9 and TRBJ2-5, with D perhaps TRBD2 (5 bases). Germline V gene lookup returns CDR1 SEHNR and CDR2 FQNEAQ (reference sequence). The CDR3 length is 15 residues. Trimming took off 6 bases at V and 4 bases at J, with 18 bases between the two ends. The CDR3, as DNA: TGTGCCAGCAGGAAAATATCTAGTGGAGGAGAGACCCAGTACTTC. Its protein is CASRKISSGGETQYF.

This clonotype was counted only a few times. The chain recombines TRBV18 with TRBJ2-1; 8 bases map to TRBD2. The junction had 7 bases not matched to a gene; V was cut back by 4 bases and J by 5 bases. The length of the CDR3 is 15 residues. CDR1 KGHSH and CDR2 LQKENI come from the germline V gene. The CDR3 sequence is CASSRLREENNEQFF. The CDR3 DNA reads TGTGCCAGCTCACGGCTGCGGGAGGAAAACAATGAGCAGTTCTTC.

CDR3 loop: CSASARVVDTQYF. For the CDR3, the DNA is TGCAGTGCTAGTGCCAGGGTGGTAGATACGCAGTATTTT. V and J are TRBV20-1 and TRBJ2-3, with D possibly matching TRBD1 (5 bases). V was pared by 3 bases and J by 5 bases, with 12 bases between. Germline V gives CDR1 DFQATT, CDR2 SNEGSKA (reference sequence). The CDR3 covers 13 residues.

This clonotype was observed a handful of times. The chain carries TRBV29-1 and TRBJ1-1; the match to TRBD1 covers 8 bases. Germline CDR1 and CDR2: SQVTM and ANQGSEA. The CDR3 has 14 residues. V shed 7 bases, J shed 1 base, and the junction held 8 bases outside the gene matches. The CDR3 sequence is CSAQGTGPNTEAFF. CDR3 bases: TGCAGCGCTCAAGGGACAGGACCGAACACTGAAGCTTTCTTT.

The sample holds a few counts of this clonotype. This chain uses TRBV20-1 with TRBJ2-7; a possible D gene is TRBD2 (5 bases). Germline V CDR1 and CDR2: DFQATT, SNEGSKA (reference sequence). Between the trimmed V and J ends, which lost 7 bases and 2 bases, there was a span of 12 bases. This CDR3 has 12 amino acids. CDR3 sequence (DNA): TGCAGTGTCGGCGGGTTTCCCTACGAGCAGTACTTC. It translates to CSVGGFPYEQYF.

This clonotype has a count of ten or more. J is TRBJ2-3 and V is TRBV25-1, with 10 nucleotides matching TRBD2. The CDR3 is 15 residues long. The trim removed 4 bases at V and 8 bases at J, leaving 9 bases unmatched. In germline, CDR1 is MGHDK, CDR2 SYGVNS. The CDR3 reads CASSAPGLALTTQYF. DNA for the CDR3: TGTGCCAGCAGTGCCCCGGGACTAGCGCTTACTACGCAGTATTTT.